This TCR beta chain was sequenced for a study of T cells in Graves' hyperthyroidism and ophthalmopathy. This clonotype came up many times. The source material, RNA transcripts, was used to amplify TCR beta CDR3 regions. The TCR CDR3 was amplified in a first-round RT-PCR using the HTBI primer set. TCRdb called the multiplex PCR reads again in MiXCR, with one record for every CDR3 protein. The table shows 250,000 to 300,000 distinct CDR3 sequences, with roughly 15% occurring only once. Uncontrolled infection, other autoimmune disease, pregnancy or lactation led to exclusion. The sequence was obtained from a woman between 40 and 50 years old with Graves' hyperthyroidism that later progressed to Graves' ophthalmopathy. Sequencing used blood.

CDR3 bases: TGTGCCAGCAGTTTATACAGGGGACCCACAGATACGCAGTATTTT. Protein sequence: CASSLYRGPTDTQYF. The chain is built from TRBV28 and TRBJ2-3; TRBD1 agrees at 7 bases. In germline, CDR1 is MDHEN, CDR2 SYDVKM. The CDR3 sequence is 15 residues long. J gave up 2 bases and V 1 base, and 3 bases lay outside the gene matches.